The entry below describes one T cell receptor (beta chain). Its antigen is still unknown. The record has no base qualities; no much larger clone is one base away. The donors were healthy, HIV-negative adults with no recently reported acute infections or vaccinations. Every donor was a Caucasian adult living in Nashville, Tennessee, USA. CD4+ T cells were enriched by magnetic negative selection; naive cells were then positively selected on CD45RA, and the negative fraction formed the memory subset. Blood was collected by leukapheresis, and PBMCs were isolated by Ficoll-Histopaque density gradient centrifugation and then cryopreserved in liquid nitrogen vapor phase. Analytical flow cytometry was used to check the purity and quantity of every magnetically sorted T cell population. Genomic DNA was isolated from every sorted fraction and measured by UV absorbance on a Nanodrop 2000c. The data were taken from a study of shared clonotypes between healthy human individuals (dated by TCRdb to about 2020). Study-wide context: A few men and a couple of women, aged 18 to 49 years, made up the cohort. Per donor, three plates each were used for CD4 naive and CD4 memory, two for CD8 naive, and one for CD8 memory. To estimate repertoire size and how much clonotypes are shared between individuals, the study performed deep sequencing of blood TCR repertoires from 4 to 6 healthy adults. To increase sequencing depth and limit assay-specific biases, different laboratories used diverse techniques to prepare libraries and sequence TCR repertoires. Per donor, leukapheresis produced somewhere between about 0.94 and 9 billion PBMCs. Beyond this particular receptor, the publication reports: When several donors were compared, the shared fraction of clonotypes was roughly 5% for naive CD4, 3.5% for naive CD8, about 2.5% for memory CD4, and 0.4% for memory CD8. Estimated clonotype richness was generally larger for naive than for memory subsets. Incomplete sequencing was indicated by rarefaction of sorted-subset datasets, despite the large sequencing depth. Sampling was restricted to blood, and TCR repertoires in tissues likely differ from the TCR repertoires found in blood. Higher generation probabilities were observed for clonotypes shared by all four sorted-subset donors than for non-shared clonotypes. Because the study included only a small number of donors, the genetic and exposure-history diversity represented was limited. Pairwise subsampling indicated that sequencing depth was expected to affect the degree of clonotype sharing among donors.

The junction carries 15 bases between V and J, which are trimmed by 3 bases and 1 base respectively. CDR3 length: 16 amino acids, cysteine to phenylalanine. Of all the DNA, just the CDR3 is kept, 48 bases in frame from base 1. CDR1 and CDR2 are drawn from the germline V gene (reference sequence): LNHDA, SQIVND. Using the deep immunoSEQ assay, TCR CDR3 regions were amplified from genomic DNA by multiplex PCR. Extracted genomic DNA from each cell subset was spread evenly across all wells of several immunoSEQ 96-well plates, with each plate serving as a replicate. For sorted subsets, 200 to 250 ng genomic DNA, equal to tens of thousands of T cell genomes, was loaded into each replicate PCR. The purified libraries were quantified using a Qubit 3.0 fluorometer, sized with a Bioanalyzer 2100, and then quantified again using the KAPA Library Quantification kit. A separate single-read 150-cycle Illumina NextSeq 550 flow cell was used to sequence each immunoSEQ 96-well plate. The authors' pipeline ran thus. Because only junctional sequences without quality scores were contained in the immunoSEQ output, filtering matching that applied to full-length reads could not be performed. Sequences were annotated with PyIR, a Python wrapper for IgBLAST v1.9, using IMGT germline references to assign V/J genes and CDR3. Reads were filtered out if the reads had weak V/J assignments (E-value above 1e-6), no CDR3, stop codons, out-of-frame junctions, or ambiguous translated residues. V3J clonotypes were defined as sequences sharing the same inferred V gene, J gene, and CDR3 amino acid sequence. The percentage overlap between two repertoires was calculated by dividing the number of shared unique clonotypes by the size of the smaller repertoire. Three approaches were used to assess repertoire richness: RTK rarefaction, the Chao1 estimator, and Recon v2.1 estimates of unobserved clonotypes. Generation probabilities for all TCRbeta clonotypes obtained by the gDNA method from a handful of donors were computed using OLGA. The table comes from immuneACCESS by way of TCRdb, which keeps in-frame sequences with V and J called. Part of the clones is missing from these tables; in studies checked, under half for an unresolved V gene and the rest for unknown reasons. V, J and clone size are taken as reported in that table, and D and trimming were inferred from the DNA itself. For this sample the table gives 2.5 million or so clones, of which 90% to 95% were detected only once. Roughly 0.14% of the sample belongs to the ten largest clones.

Sequencing was performed on naive CD4+ T cells sorted from blood. What the cell subset or site label conveys for this sample: CD45RA+ positively selected. The rearranged chain carries TRBV19 and TRBJ1-1, and possibly TRBD1, on 5 matching bases. This clonotype was obtained from a man aged 18 to 29 in good health. At the DNA level, the sequence is TGTGCCAGTAGTATGGGGGTTCGCCCGGCGAACACTGAAGCTTTCTTT. Its amino acids are CASSMGVRPANTEAFF.